This is a list of T cell receptor beta chains from one sample in a study of blood T cell repertoires in COVID-19. Libraries were prepared by immunoSEQ multiplex PCR; TCRdb keeps only in-frame clonotypes and omits some of them. The repertoire consists of 250,000 to 350,000 clones, with roughly 90% occurring once and the leading ten covering approximately 9%. The sequencing sample was made of PBMCs or T cells enriched from blood (not recorded which). The receptors were gathered from a woman aged 18 to 35 who had recovered from COVID-19. Both conserved end residues are part of each CDR3. Fields, in order: D gene, V gene, J gene, clone size, CDR3 protein, CDR3 DNA. D genes are given only for firm matches. The listing skips clone size in some rows; elsewhere it reads once, few, many or a size class.

TRBD1	TRBV19	TRBJ1-5	-	CASSILGTGINQPQHF	TGTGCCAGTAGTATTCTCGGGACAGGGATTAATCAGCCCCAGCATTTT
-	TRBV24-1	TRBJ1-4	-	CATSDRGMLGEKLFF	TGTGCCACCAGTGACCGAGGGATGTTGGGTGAAAAACTGTTTTTT
-	TRBV14	TRBJ1-1	-	CASSLHSGGNTEAFF	TGTGCCAGCAGCCTACATTCCGGAGGGAACACTGAAGCTTTCTTT
TRBD2	TRBV28	TRBJ2-1	-	CASSLNLAGGYNEQFF	TGTGCCAGCAGTTTAAATCTAGCGGGGGGTTACAATGAGCAGTTCTTC
-	TRBV3-1/TRBV3-2	TRBJ1-1	-	CASTTEPSGTEAFF	TGTGCCAGCACAACCGAGCCGTCGGGAACTGAAGCTTTCTTT
TRBD1	TRBV5-1	TRBJ2-1	-	CASSLARTGGYNEQFF	TGCGCCAGCAGCTTGGCCAGGACAGGCGGGTACAATGAGCAGTTCTTC
-	TRBV10-3	TRBJ2-3	-	CAISADRGGGGSTDTQYF	TGTGCCATCAGTGCTGACAGGGGCGGTGGCGGGAGTACAGATACGCAGTATTTT
TRBD2	TRBV28	TRBJ2-2	-	CASSFYPTGTRGTGELFF	TGTGCCAGCAGTTTTTACCCCACCGGGACTAGGGGTACCGGGGAGCTGTTTTTT
-	TRBV5-1	TRBJ2-1	-	CASSLAGGKTEQFF	TGCGCCAGCAGCTTGGCCGGGGGAAAGACTGAGCAGTTCTTC
TRBD1	TRBV19	TRBJ1-5	-	CASGTGDYRGQPQHF	TGTGCCAGCGGGACAGGGGATTATCGCGGTCAGCCCCAGCATTTT
-	TRBV7-2	TRBJ1-1	once	CASSLVPPTMNTEAFF	TGTGCCAGCAGCTTAGTGCCGCCTACTATGAACACTGAAGCTTTCTTT
TRBD1	TRBV2	TRBJ2-1	-	CASHLDRSSYNEQFF	TGTGCCAGCCATCTGGACAGGAGCTCCTACAATGAGCAGTTCTTC
TRBD2	TRBV5-1	TRBJ2-5	-	CASSLQLAGETQYF	TGCGCCAGCAGCTTACAACTAGCGGGTGAGACCCAGTACTTC
-	TRBV28	TRBJ1-6	-	CASSPSNSPLHF	TGTGCCAGCAGCCCCAGTAATTCACCCCTCCACTTT
TRBD2	TRBV4-3	TRBJ2-2	-	CASSHLAGTSGVNTGELFF	TGCGCCAGCAGCCACCTCGCGGGAACTAGCGGGGTCAACACCGGGGAGCTGTTTTTT
TRBD2	TRBV7-2	TRBJ2-2	-	CASSPRLAGVNTGELFF	TGTGCCAGCAGCCCCCGACTAGCGGGGGTGAACACCGGGGAGCTGTTTTTT
-	TRBV3-1/TRBV3-2	TRBJ2-7	-	CASSQVSGEMVEQYF	TGTGCCAGCAGCCAAGTTTCCGGGGAAATGGTCGAGCAGTACTTC
-	TRBV7-8	TRBJ2-5	-	CASSLAGALRETQYF	TGTGCCAGCAGCTTAGCAGGGGCCCTGAGGGAGACCCAGTACTTC
-	TRBV30	TRBJ1-2	-	CAWSGQDKFNYGYTF	TGTGCCTGGAGTGGGCAGGACAAATTTAACTATGGCTACACCTTC
TRBD2	TRBV6-5	TRBJ2-7	-	CASSRYVSGSYEQYF	TGTGCCAGCAGCCGCTACGTCAGCGGGAGCTACGAGCAGTACTTC
TRBD1	TRBV7-2	TRBJ1-2	-	CASRRDRGRNNYGYTF	TGTGCCAGCAGGCGGGACAGGGGGCGCAATAACTATGGCTACACCTTC
TRBD2	TRBV7-2	TRBJ2-5	once	CASSSSSGRIGETQYF	TGTGCCAGCAGCTCCTCTAGCGGGAGAATTGGAGAGACCCAGTACTTC
-	TRBV11-2	TRBJ2-1	few	CASSEYFGQFF	TGTGCCAGCAGCGAATATTTCGGGCAGTTCTTC
TRBD1	TRBV7-3	TRBJ2-1	-	CASSRGQGNNEQFF	TGTGCCAGCAGTCGGGGACAGGGGAACAATGAGCAGTTCTTC
TRBD1	TRBV27	TRBJ2-7	-	CASTRDRDSYEQYF	TGTGCCAGCACGCGGGACAGGGACTCCTACGAGCAGTACTTC
-	TRBV5-4	TRBJ2-1	-	CASSVRSDNEQFF	TGTGCCAGCAGCGTCCGCAGTGACAATGAGCAGTTCTTC
TRBD2	TRBV11-3	TRBJ2-1	-	CASSPTSGKDEQFF	TGTGCCAGCAGCCCGACTAGCGGGAAGGATGAGCAGTTCTTC
-	TRBV12-3/TRBV12-4	TRBJ1-1	once	CASSWDTGAEAFF	TGTGCCAGCAGTTGGGACACCGGAGCTGAAGCTTTCTTT
TRBD2	TRBV9	TRBJ2-5	-	CASSVGGLAGGETQYF	TGTGCCAGCAGCGTAGGTGGACTAGCGGGGGGGGAGACCCAGTACTTC
TRBD1	TRBV4-3	TRBJ1-5	-	CASSQEYRGYQPQHF	TGCGCCAGCAGCCAAGAATACAGGGGATATCAGCCCCAGCATTTT
-	TRBV28	TRBJ1-2	-	CASSSGDYGYTF	TGTGCCAGCAGTTCAGGGGACTATGGCTACACCTTC
-	TRBV6-5	TRBJ2-7	-	CASTRDFSSYEQYF	TGTGCCAGCACCAGGGATTTTTCCTCCTACGAGCAGTACTTC
-	TRBV13	TRBJ1-3	-	CASSKDSAGNTIYF	TGTGCCAGCAGCAAAGATTCGGCTGGAAACACCATATATTTT
TRBD1	TRBV3-1/TRBV3-2	TRBJ2-5	-	CASSFNSRDRGETQYF	TGTGCCAGCAGCTTCAATAGCCGGGACAGGGGGGAGACCCAGTACTTC
-	TRBV19	TRBJ1-2	-	CASSPRDNSYGYTF	TGTGCCAGTAGTCCCCGGGACAATTCCTATGGCTACACCTTC
TRBD1	TRBV5-4	TRBJ2-7	-	CASSSGQGAREQYF	TGTGCCAGCAGCTCAGGACAGGGGGCCCGGGAGCAGTACTTC
-	TRBV6-2/TRBV6-3	TRBJ1-3	-	CASSWDTNSGNTIYF	TGTGCCAGCAGTTGGGACACGAACTCTGGAAACACCATATATTTT
TRBD1	TRBV6-6	TRBJ2-1	-	CASSSPGQGINEQFF	TGTGCCAGCAGCTCGCCGGGACAGGGAATAAATGAGCAGTTCTTC
-	TRBV30	TRBJ1-4	once	CAWSAGNEKLFF	TGTGCCTGGAGTGCCGGGAATGAAAAACTGTTTTTT
-	TRBV28	TRBJ1-5	-	CASRKGVLPQHF	TGTGCCAGCAGAAAGGGGGTCTTACCCCAGCATTTT
-	TRBV6-6	TRBJ2-7	-	CASSYDSTYEQYF	TGTGCCAGCAGTTACGACAGCACCTACGAGCAGTACTTC
TRBD2	TRBV24-1	TRBJ2-1	-	CATSDSTGGSSYNEQFF	TGTGCCACCAGTGATTCAACGGGGGGGAGCTCCTACAATGAGCAGTTCTTC
-	TRBV9	TRBJ2-7	-	CASSVDRGSYEQYF	TGTGCCAGCAGCGTAGATAGGGGGTCCTACGAGCAGTACTTC
TRBD2	TRBV5-4	TRBJ2-1	-	CASSHDGGTSVEQFF	TGTGCCAGCAGCCACGACGGAGGGACTAGCGTTGAGCAGTTCTTC
TRBD2	TRBV4-2	TRBJ2-5	-	CASSRPGTSGVLGETQYF	TGTGCCAGCAGCCGTCCCGGGACTAGCGGGGTTCTGGGAGAGACCCAGTACTTC